This is a list of T cell receptor beta chains from one sample in a study of post-analysis software for immune sequencing data. TCRdb called the PCR reads again in MiXCR, with one record for every CDR3 protein. The sample comprises around 500,000 distinct CDR3 sequences, approximately 34% of which are singletons, and around 6.1% rests with the top ten. Sequencing was done on a sample of blood. All receptors come from a girl aged 2-17 years with multiple sclerosis. CDR3s include the opening cysteine and the closing phenylalanine or tryptophan. Each record gives: V gene, J gene, CDR3 length, D gene, clone size, CDR3 protein, CDR3 DNA. A D gene is named only where the DNA matches it firmly. Size is omitted from some rows. Given values are once, few, many or a class for expanded clones.

>TRBV19|TRBJ2-1|15|.|few
CASSMDRSSYNEQFF
TGTGCCAGTAGTATGGACAGAAGCTCCTACAATGAGCAGTTCTTC
>TRBV5-1|TRBJ2-6|19|.|.
CASALSFARGTWGANVLTF
TGCGCCAGCGCCCTCTCTTTCGCCAGGGGCACGTGGGGGGCCAACGTCCTGACTTTC
>TRBV10-3|TRBJ2-3|14|.|.
CAISESGVGDTQYF
TGTGCCATCAGTGAGTCTGGGGTAGGGGATACGCAGTATTTT
>TRBV29-1|TRBJ1-1|12|.|.
CSAGLATAEAFF
TGCAGCGCCGGACTTGCGACAGCAGAAGCTTTCTTT
>TRBV4-1|TRBJ2-3|18|TRBD1|.
CASNPQLNTGGGTDTQYF
TGCGCCAGCAACCCGCAACTGAATACAGGGGGTGGCACAGATACGCAGTATTTT
>TRBV7-9|TRBJ1-2|14|.|.
CASSPGGAVGGYTF
TGTGCCAGCAGCCCAGGTGGGGCCGTTGGCGGCTACACCTTC
>TRBV20-1|TRBJ2-7|14|.|.
CSASPTQTYYEQCF
TGCAGTGCTAGTCCAACTCAGACTTACTACGAGCAGTGTTTC
>TRBV5-1|TRBJ2-3|14|.|few
CASSLPEKTDTQYF
TGCGCCAGCAGCTTGCCGGAGAAAACAGATACGCAGTATTTT
>TRBV5-1|TRBJ2-5|15|TRBD2|few
CASSSGGTSQETQYF
TGCGCCAGCAGCTCGGGCGGGACTAGCCAAGAGACCCAGTACTTC
>TRBV6-1|TRBJ1-5|15|TRBD1|few
CASSPRTGGDQPQHF
TGTGCCAGCAGTCCCCGGACAGGGGGGGATCAGCCCCAGCATTTT
>TRBV5-1|TRBJ1-1|16|TRBD1|.
CASSPRQGGPNTEAFF
TGCGCCAGTAGCCCCCGACAGGGGGGTCCGAACACTGAAGCTTTCTTT
>TRBV20-1|TRBJ2-6|13|.|few
CSATRSGANVLTF
TGCAGTGCTACCCGGTCTGGGGCCAACGTCCTGACTTTC
>TRBV3-1|TRBJ2-7|17|.|.
CASSQDMEAAPDYEQYF
TGTGCCAGCAGCCAAGATATGGAAGCAGCCCCAGACTACGAGCAGTACTTC
>TRBV5-1|TRBJ1-2|15|TRBD1|.
CASSLGLGQGFGYTF
TGCGCCAGCAGCTTGGGGCTGGGACAGGGGTTTGGCTACACCTTC
>TRBV13|TRBJ2-1|15|.|.
CASSPQGADHNEQFF
TGTGCCAGCAGCCCCCAAGGGGCTGATCACAATGAGCAGTTCTTC
>TRBV11-2|TRBJ1-1|15|TRBD1|.
CASRPMTGGSTEAFF
TGTGCCAGCAGACCGATGACAGGGGGCTCCACTGAAGCTTTCTTT
>TRBV24-1|TRBJ2-1|14|.|.
CATSDSSGYTEQFF
TGTGCCACCAGTGATTCATCGGGATACACTGAGCAGTTCTTC
>TRBV5-6|TRBJ2-1|16|TRBD2|few
CASSSSGGSHFNEQFF
TGTGCCAGCAGCTCCAGCGGGGGCTCCCACTTCAATGAGCAGTTCTTC
>TRBV2|TRBJ2-7|15|TRBD2|many
CASSVLADGSYEQYF
TGTGCCAGCAGTGTTCTAGCGGATGGTTCCTACGAGCAGTACTTC
>TRBV11-2|TRBJ2-3|16|TRBD2|many
CASSLSSGGLPDTQYF
TGTGCCAGCAGCTTAAGTAGCGGGGGCCTTCCAGATACGCAGTATTTT
>TRBV5-1|TRBJ1-2|13|TRBD1|few
CASSGGQFYGYTF
TGCGCCAGCAGCGGGGGACAGTTTTATGGCTACACCTTC
>TRBV7-2|TRBJ1-2|13|TRBD1|.
CASSSTSGRGCTF
TGTGCCAGCAGCTCAACATCGGGCAGGGGGTGCACCTTC
>TRBV11-2|TRBJ2-3|14|.|.
CASRGGLEIDTQYF
TGTGCCAGCAGGGGGGGTCTAGAAATAGATACGCAGTATTTT
>TRBV6-5|TRBJ1-6|16|.|.
CASSYSSPGAGSPLHF
TGTGCCAGCAGTTACTCTTCTCCAGGGGCTGGTTCACCCCTCCACTTT
>TRBV6-2/TRBV6-3|TRBJ2-5|12|.|few
CATGGITGTQYF
TGTGCCACAGGTGGTATTACGGGGACCCAGTACTTC
>TRBV20-1|TRBJ2-5|12|TRBD1|few
CSVTGGGETQYF
TGCAGTGTCACAGGGGGCGGGGAGACCCAGTACTTC
>TRBV19|TRBJ2-3|13|TRBD1|.
CASSADGTGAQYF
TGTGCCAGTAGTGCCGACGGGACAGGGGCGCAGTATTTT
>TRBV3-1|TRBJ2-5|17|TRBD2|.
CASSRFPELAGEETQYF
TGTGCCAGCAGCAGATTCCCAGAGCTAGCGGGAGAAGAGACCCAGTACTTC
>TRBV12-3/TRBV12-4|TRBJ2-7|14|.|.
CASSLVGYSYEQYF
TGTGCCAGCAGTTTAGTGGGGTACTCCTACGAGCAGTACTTC
>TRBV6-6|TRBJ2-3|15|TRBD2|few
CASSSPSGNTDTQYF
TGTGCCAGCAGTTCCCCTAGCGGGAACACAGATACGCAGTATTTT
>TRBV29-1|TRBJ1-2|12|TRBD1|.
CSVLDRNYGYTF
TGCAGCGTGCTGGACAGGAACTATGGCTACACCTTC
>TRBV11-2|TRBJ2-5|19|TRBD2|.
CASSLAKSGLAGGRETQYF
TGTGCCAGCAGCTTAGCGAAATCCGGGCTAGCGGGGGGTCGAGAGACCCAGTACTTC
>TRBV20-1|TRBJ2-7|14|.|.
CSASDGSGYYEQYF
TGCAGTGCTAGTGACGGATCGGGGTACTACGAGCAGTACTTC
>TRBV20-1|TRBJ2-3|15|TRBD2|.
CSARDSAGRGDTQYF
TGCAGTGCTAGAGATTCGGCAGGGAGGGGAGATACGCAGTATTTT
>TRBV6-5|TRBJ1-5|16|.|few
CASSYSGRGNNQPQHF
TGTGCCAGCAGTTACTCCGGCCGGGGTAACAATCAGCCCCAGCATTTT
>TRBV27|TRBJ2-5|13|.|.
CASSFAGWETQYF
TGTGCCAGCAGTTTTGCGGGGTGGGAGACCCAGTACTTC
>TRBV11-1|TRBJ2-1|14|.|once
CASSFLLAHNEQFF
TGTGCCAGCAGCTTTCTCTTAGCCCACAATGAGCAGTTCTTC
>TRBV20-1|TRBJ1-6|12|.|.
CSAPLYNSPLHF
TGCAGTGCGCCGCTCTATAATTCACCCCTCCACTTT
>TRBV6-1|TRBJ2-7|11|TRBD1|.
CASSEAGGEYF
TGTGCCAGCAGTGAAGCAGGGGGCGAGTACTTC
>TRBV27|TRBJ2-1|13|.|many
CASSLVRGYEQFF
TGTGCCAGCAGTTTAGTGAGAGGGTATGAGCAGTTCTTC